These 10 T cell receptor beta chains share one sample of origin, sequenced in a study of T cell responses to AZD1222 COVID-19 vaccine listed by TCRdb under 2021. This specimen's time point label, per the study, means: baseline before first vaccination. The method behind the library was the immunoSEQ multiplex PCR assay. Held by TCRdb, this immuneACCESS table contains in-frame sequences only and omits some clones. Under half of the omission traces to an unresolved V gene where checked; the cause of the rest is unknown. The sample table shows 150,000 or so clones, and around 90% are seen once. 1.1% to 1.5% of the sample is in the top ten clones. Sequenced material: peripheral blood, taken on day 0 of AZD1222 vaccination. The receptor source for this set is an adult in good health.

This chain links TRBV6-1 with TRBJ1-1, with D uncertain. Trimming took off 3 bases at V and 3 bases at J, with 14 bases between the two ends. Per germline, CDR1 MNHNS and CDR2 SASEGT. This CDR3 is 15 amino acids long. In DNA form, the CDR3 reads TGTGCCAGCAGTGATGGACTCAGGACCTACACTGAAGCTTTCTTT. This sequence encodes CASSDGLRTYTEAFF.

J is TRBJ2-3 and V is TRBV6-5; tentative D call: TRBD2 (6 bases). This CDR3 is built from 13 residues. Germline-derived CDR1 and CDR2 are MNHEY and SVGAGI. Trimming took 11 bases from V and 0 from J, leaving 12 bases between them. CDR3 coding DNA: TGTGCCTCAGGCGGGGTTAGCACAGATACGCAGTATTTT. The encoded protein is CASGGVSTDTQYF.

This sequence joins TRBV18 and TRBJ1-3; no reliable D call. V was shortened by 4 bases and J by 0 bases, with 13 bases between the two germline ends. From germline, CDR1 is KGHSH and CDR2 LQKENI. CDR3 length equals 16 residues. Here the CDR3 reads CASSLDGPYSGNTIYF. The DNA for the CDR3 is TGTGCCAGCTCACTTGACGGCCCATACTCTGGAAACACCATATATTTT.

The CDR3 nucleotides are TGTGCCAGCAGCGGGGGGACAGGGGGGAGGTACGAGCAGTACTTC. It encodes CASSGGTGGRYEQYF. V is TRBV28 and J is TRBJ2-7, with TRBD1 matching 11 bases. CDR1 is MDHEN, CDR2 SYDVKM, per germline. The CDR3 extends over 15 amino acids. V lost 6 bases and J lost 4; bases outside the gene matches: 8.

The rearrangement uses TRBV7-9 and TRBJ2-1; no clear D. This CDR3 is built from 13 residues. Trimming removed 1 base from V and 7 bases from J, with 8 bases in between. Germline CDR1 is SEHNR and CDR2 is FQNEAQ (reference sequence). The CDR3 spells CASSLEGWNEQFF. DNA for the CDR3: TGTGCCAGCAGCTTAGAAGGGTGGAATGAGCAGTTCTTC. Combining the CDR3 with reference TRBV7-9 and TRBJ2-1 gives the whole variable domain DTGVSQNPRHKITKRGQNVTFRCDPISEHNRLYWYRQTLGQGPEFLTYFQNEAQLEKSRLLSDRFSAERPKGSFSTLEIQRTEQGDSAMYLCASSLEGWNEQFFGPGTRLTVL.

The chain carries TRBV9 and TRBJ1-6; possible D gene TRBD1, 6 bases. The V gene lost 3 bases and the J gene lost 4 bases, with 11 bases spanning the gap. The V gene's germline CDR1 is SGDLS and CDR2 YYNGEE. CDR3 length: 15 residues. This CDR3 is CASSGRTVYNSPLHF. The CDR3 bases are TGTGCCAGCAGCGGACGGACAGTTTATAATTCACCCCTCCACTTT.

The CDR3 DNA reads TGCAGCGTTGAGGGCAGGGAAAACTATGGCTACACCTTC. Protein product: CSVEGRENYGYTF. The V and J genes are TRBV29-1 and TRBJ1-2, with D possibly TRBD1 on 5 matching bases. In germline, CDR1 is SQVTM, CDR2 ANQGSEA. Deletions cut 3 bases from V and 2 bases from J, with 10 bases between. The length of the CDR3 is 13 residues.

The rearrangement uses TRBV5-4 and TRBJ1-1; 9 nucleotides match TRBD1. After removal of 4 bases from V and 6 bases from J, the junction contained 7 bases not matched to a gene. Germline CDR1 is SGHNT and CDR2 is YYREEE (reference sequence). The CDR3 extends over 14 amino acids. This CDR3 is CASSPLTGGSEAFF. CDR3 bases: TGTGCCAGCAGCCCTCTGACAGGGGGATCTGAAGCTTTCTTT.

The chain has TRBV6-5 and TRBJ1-1; D ambiguous. The CDR3 has 12 residues. V dropped 8 bases and J dropped 2 bases, with 9 bases sitting between them. Germline V gives CDR1 MNHEY, CDR2 SVGAGI. The CDR3 here is CASRRENTEAFF. The CDR3 coding sequence is TGTGCCAGCCGCCGGGAAAACACTGAAGCTTTCTTT.

This chain connects TRBV15 to TRBJ1-2; no firm D call. CDR1 LNHNV and CDR2 YYDKDF come from the germline V gene (reference sequence). The CDR3 sequence is 13 residues long. V was pared by 2 bases and J by 8 bases, with 12 bases between. The CDR3: CATSRRLLEGYTF. In DNA, the CDR3 is TGTGCCACCAGCAGACGCCTTCTGGAGGGCTACACCTTC.